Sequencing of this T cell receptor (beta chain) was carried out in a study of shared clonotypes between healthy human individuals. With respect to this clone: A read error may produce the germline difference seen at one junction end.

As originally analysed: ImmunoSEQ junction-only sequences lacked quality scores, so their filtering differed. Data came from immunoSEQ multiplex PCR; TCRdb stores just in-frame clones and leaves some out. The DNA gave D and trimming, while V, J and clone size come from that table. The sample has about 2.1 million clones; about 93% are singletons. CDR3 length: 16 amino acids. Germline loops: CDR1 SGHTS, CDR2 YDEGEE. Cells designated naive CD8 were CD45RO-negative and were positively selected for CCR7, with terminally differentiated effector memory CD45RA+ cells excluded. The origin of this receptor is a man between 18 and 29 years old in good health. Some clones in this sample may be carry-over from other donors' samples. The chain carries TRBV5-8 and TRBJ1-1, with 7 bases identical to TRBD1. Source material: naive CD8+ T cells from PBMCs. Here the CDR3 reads CASRLAVHRGNPEAFF. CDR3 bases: TGTGCCAGCAGGTTGGCTGTCCACAGGGGTAACCCTGAAGCTTTCTTT.